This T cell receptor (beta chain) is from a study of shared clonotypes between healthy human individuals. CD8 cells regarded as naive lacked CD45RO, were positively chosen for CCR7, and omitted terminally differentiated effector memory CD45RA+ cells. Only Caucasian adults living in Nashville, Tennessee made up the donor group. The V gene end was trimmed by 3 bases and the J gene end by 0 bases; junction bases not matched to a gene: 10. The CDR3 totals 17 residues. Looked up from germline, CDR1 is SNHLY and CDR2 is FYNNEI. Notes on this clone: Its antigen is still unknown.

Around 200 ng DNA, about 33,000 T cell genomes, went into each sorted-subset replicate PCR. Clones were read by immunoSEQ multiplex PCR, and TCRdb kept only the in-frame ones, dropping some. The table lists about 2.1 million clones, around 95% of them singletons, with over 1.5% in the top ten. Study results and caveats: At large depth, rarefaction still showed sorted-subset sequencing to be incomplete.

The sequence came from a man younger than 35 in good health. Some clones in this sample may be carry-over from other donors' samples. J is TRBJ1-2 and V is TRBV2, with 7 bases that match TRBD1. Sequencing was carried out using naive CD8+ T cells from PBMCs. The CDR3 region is CASSDDPGGKPNYGYTF. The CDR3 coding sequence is TGTGCCAGCAGTGATGATCCAGGGGGGAAGCCTAACTATGGCTACACCTTC.